This T cell receptor beta chain derives from a study of neoadjuvant anti-PD-1 for oral cavity cancer. Sequencing used immunoSEQ multiplex PCR; TCRdb keeps in-frame clones, though not all of them. Of about 14,000 clones listed, around two thirds are singletons. Patients had newly diagnosed, untreated stage II-IVA oral cavity squamous cell carcinoma. Analysis of PBMCs was direct, with no culture step. The germline V gene has CDR1 SNHLY and CDR2 FYNNEI. The V segment lost 7 bases and the J segment 4 bases; nucleotides outside the gene matches: 10. This CDR3 region has 15 residues. The receptor was isolated from a person between 40 and 85 years old with oral cavity squamous cell carcinoma. This chain links TRBV2 with TRBJ1-1, with 9 bases lining up with TRBD1. Sequencing used PBMCs, obtained before nivolumab (anti-PD-1) treatment. DNA of the CDR3: TGTGCCAGCACCCCGGGGACGGGACAGGGCACTGAAGCTTTCTTT. It translates to CASTPGTGQGTEAFF.